The 17 T cell receptor beta chains below were found in one sample sequenced in a study of T cells in Graves' hyperthyroidism and ophthalmopathy. RNA transcripts were the template for amplifying TCR beta CDR3 regions. Primed by the HTBI set, a first-round RT-PCR was run on the TCR CDR3. Each CDR3 protein gets one entry after TCRdb re-called the multiplex PCR reads with MiXCR. Among under 400,000 distinct CDR3 sequences listed, around 20% were seen once. The sample comprised blood. These receptors were obtained from a woman in her fifties or sixties with Graves' hyperthyroidism.

The chain combines TRBV6-1 with TRBJ1-5, with 8 bases lining up with TRBD1. This CDR3 has 16 residues. V dropped 3 bases and J dropped 5; count of bases not matched to a gene: 9. Germline CDR1 MNHNS, CDR2 SASEGT. CDR3 DNA sequence: TGTGCCAGCAGTGACCTGACAGGGGCCGGTGATCAGCCCCAGCATTTT. Translated: CASSDLTGAGDQPQHF.

This clonotype came up many times. The J gene is TRBJ2-7, the V gene TRBV5-1; the D is unclear. The CDR3 is 14 residues long. Trimming took off 2 bases at V and 5 bases at J, with 14 bases between the two ends. CDR1 SGHRS and CDR2 YFSETQ come from the germline V gene. CDR3 DNA: TGCGCCAGCAGCTTTCTGGACCCCTCGGACGAGCAGTACTTC. This sequence encodes CASSFLDPSDEQYF.

This clonotype was recorded at least ten times. The chain links TRBV20-1 to TRBJ2-7; TRBD1 might be the D (6 bases). With 4 bases removed from V and 5 bases from J, the gap between germline ends came to 12 bases. The CDR3 has 12 amino acids. Germline assignment: CDR1 DFQATT and CDR2 SNEGSKA (reference sequence). Here the CDR3 reads CSATAQGHEQYF. CDR3 sequence (DNA): TGCAGTGCTACGGCACAGGGACACGAGCAGTACTTC.

This clonotype was recorded at least ten times. The chain recombines TRBV28 with TRBJ2-3, with unresolved D. This CDR3 contains 12 residues. In germline, CDR1 is MDHEN, CDR2 SYDVKM. Between the trimmed V and J ends, which lost 8 bases and 5 bases, there was a span of 11 bases. The CDR3 DNA reads TGTGCCAGCCGGATGTCAGGAGATACGCAGTATTTT. This encodes CASRMSGDTQYF.

This clonotype showed up many times. The gene calls are TRBV30 and TRBJ1-2; D remains ambiguous. Germline values: CDR1 GTSNPN, CDR2 SVGIG (reference sequence). Trimming took off 0 bases at V and 5 bases at J, with 7 bases between the two ends. The CDR3 sequence is 12 residues long. The CDR3 DNA reads as TGTGCCTGGAGTGTCTCGATTTATGGCTACACCTTC. Amino acids: CAWSVSIYGYTF.

This clonotype was detected many times. The rearrangement links TRBV6-1 to TRBJ1-1; the match to TRBD1 covers 7 bases. The CDR3 is 15 residues long. V was pared by 6 bases and J by 2 bases, with 9 bases of the junction left unmatched. Per germline, CDR1 MNHNS and CDR2 SASEGT. The CDR3 bases are TGTGCCAGCAGGACAGGGCCCAACGTTAACACTGAAGCTTTCTTT. Protein: CASRTGPNVNTEAFF.

This clonotype has only one observation. One base away lies a much larger clone, so this may be a sequencing read error. The V and J genes are TRBV20-1 and TRBJ2-7; no firm D call. Germline loops: CDR1 DFQATT, CDR2 SNEGSKA (reference sequence). V shed 3 bases and J shed 2 bases, with 5 bases lying between them. CDR3 length: 11 residues. The CDR3 loop reads CSARSPYEQYF. In DNA form, the CDR3 reads TGCAGTGCTAGGAGCCCCTACGAGCAGTACTTC.

This clonotype showed up just a few times. The chain links TRBV6-5 to TRBJ1-4; D not certain. The V gene's germline CDR1 is MNHEY and CDR2 SVGAGI. V was pared by 0 bases and J by 7 bases, with 15 bases between. The CDR3 has 16 amino acids. The CDR3 region has the DNA TGTGCCAGCAGTTACTCTAAGGCCCTGCGGGGTGAAAAACTGTTTTTT. Translating gives CASSYSKALRGEKLFF.

This clonotype was detected many times. V is TRBV30 and J is TRBJ1-1; D gene ambiguous. The V gene lost 0 bases and the J gene lost 1 base, with 6 bases spanning the gap. There are 13 residues in the CDR3. CDR1 GTSNPN and CDR2 SVGIG come from the germline V gene (reference sequence). In DNA, the CDR3 is TGTGCCTGGAGTGTAGGGTGGAACACTGAAGCTTTCTTT. It is translated as CAWSVGWNTEAFF.

The table lists this clonotype with many counts. The chain combines TRBV7-9 with TRBJ2-1, with 10 nucleotides matching TRBD1. The trim removed 4 bases at V and 5 bases at J, leaving 5 bases unmatched. The CDR3 has 15 amino acids. Germline CDR1 SEHNR, CDR2 FQNEAQ (reference sequence). The CDR3 loop is CASSSWDRGDNEQFF. CDR3 DNA: TGTGCCAGCAGCTCCTGGGACAGGGGAGACAATGAGCAGTTCTTC. The complete variable domain, with remaining parts taken from reference TRBV7-9 and TRBJ2-1, reads DTGVSQNPRHKITKRGQNVTFRCDPISEHNRLYWYRQTLGQGPEFLTYFQNEAQLEKSRLLSDRFSAERPKGSFSTLEIQRTEQGDSAMYLCASSSWDRGDNEQFFGPGTRLTVL.

This clonotype was picked up many times. J is TRBJ1-6 and V is TRBV28; D gene unclear. The CDR3 covers 13 residues. V was shortened by 5 bases and J by 7 bases, with 9 bases between the two germline ends. Germline loops: CDR1 MDHEN, CDR2 SYDVKM. In nucleotides, the CDR3 is TGTGCCAGCAGTCCCGGGAGGAATTCACCCCTCCACTTT. Protein: CASSPGRNSPLHF.

This clonotype was observed many times. The J gene is TRBJ2-7, the V gene TRBV6-2 or TRBV6-3; D is possibly TRBD2 (6 bases). V lost 0 bases to trimming and J lost 3 bases, with 12 bases between them. Germline lookup yields CDR1 MNHEY and CDR2 SVGEGT. CDR3 length: 15 amino acids. Here the CDR3 reads CASSYSGLRLYEQYF. The DNA for the CDR3 is TGTGCCAGCAGTTACTCAGGACTACGGCTCTACGAGCAGTACTTC.

Concerning this clonotype itself: This may be a read error, as it is one base from a much larger clone. This chain joins TRBV3-1 and TRBJ2-1; 11 bases map to TRBD2. From germline, CDR1 is LGHDT and CDR2 YNNKEL (reference sequence). This CDR3 has 15 amino acids. J gave up 5 bases and V 4 bases, and 4 bases lay outside the gene matches. CDR3 bases: TGTGCCAGCAGCCTTAGCGGGGGGGTTCACAATGAGCAGTTCTTC. This encodes CASSLSGGVHNEQFF.

As DNA, the CDR3 is TGTGCCAGCTCAGCAGGACAGAATAATTCACCCCTCCACTTT. The encoded protein is CASSAGQNNSPLHF. The chain links TRBV18 to TRBJ1-6; tentatively, D is TRBD1 (6 bases). Germline V gene lookup returns CDR1 KGHSH and CDR2 LQKENI. V dropped 5 bases and J dropped 5 bases, with 10 bases sitting between them. This CDR3 is 14 amino acids long.

The chain combines TRBV5-1 with TRBJ2-1, with TRBD2 identical over 8 bases. This CDR3 is 14 amino acids long. The V gene's germline CDR1 is SGHRS and CDR2 YFSETQ. Unmatched junction bases numbered 14, after V lost 9 bases and J lost 9 bases. CDR3 nucleotide sequence: TGCGCCACCCAACCGGGACTAGGGGCCTTTGAGCAGTTCTTC. Translated, it gives CATQPGLGAFEQFF.

This clonotype was seen once. A much bigger clone sits one base away, suggesting this may be a read error. The rearrangement links TRBV5-1 to TRBJ2-7, with 11 bases aligning to TRBD2. The CDR3 runs to 14 residues. Germline V gives CDR1 SGHRS, CDR2 YFSETQ. V dropped 6 bases and J dropped 5; count of bases not matched to a gene: 7. CDR3 region: CASTISGRADEQYF. CDR3 nucleotides: TGCGCCAGCACCATTAGCGGGAGGGCCGACGAGCAGTACTTC.

The chain has TRBV28 and TRBJ1-6, with unresolved D. The CDR3 runs to 17 residues. CDR1 MDHEN and CDR2 SYDVKM come from the germline V gene. Trimming pared 5 bases from V and 0 bases from J, leaving 14 bases between. The CDR3: CASSPLAGSSYNSPLHF. In nucleotides, the CDR3 is TGTGCCAGCAGTCCCCTGGCGGGGAGCTCCTATAATTCACCCCTCCACTTT.